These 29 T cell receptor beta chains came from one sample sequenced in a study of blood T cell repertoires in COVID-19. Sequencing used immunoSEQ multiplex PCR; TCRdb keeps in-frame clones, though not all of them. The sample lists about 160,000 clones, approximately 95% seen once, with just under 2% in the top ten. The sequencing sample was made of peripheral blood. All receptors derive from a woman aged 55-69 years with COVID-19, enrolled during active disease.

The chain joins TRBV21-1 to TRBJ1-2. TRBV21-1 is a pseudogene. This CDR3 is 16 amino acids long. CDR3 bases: TGTGCCAGCAGCACGCCGGGGGATTATTCTCACTATGGCTACACCTTC. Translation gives CASSTPGDYSHYGYTF.

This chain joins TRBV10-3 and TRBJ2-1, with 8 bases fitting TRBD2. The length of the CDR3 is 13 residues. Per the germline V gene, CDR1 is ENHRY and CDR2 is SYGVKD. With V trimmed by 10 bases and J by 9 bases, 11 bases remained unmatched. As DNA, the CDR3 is TGTGCCAACGGGGGGGCCTGGGAGGCTGAGCAGTTCTTC. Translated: CANGGAWEAEQFF.

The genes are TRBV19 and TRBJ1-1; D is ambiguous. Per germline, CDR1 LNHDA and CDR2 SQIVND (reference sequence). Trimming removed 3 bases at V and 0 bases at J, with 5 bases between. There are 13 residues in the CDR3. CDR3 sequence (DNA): TGTGCCAGTAGTATCGGGATGAACACTGAAGCTTTCTTT. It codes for CASSIGMNTEAFF.

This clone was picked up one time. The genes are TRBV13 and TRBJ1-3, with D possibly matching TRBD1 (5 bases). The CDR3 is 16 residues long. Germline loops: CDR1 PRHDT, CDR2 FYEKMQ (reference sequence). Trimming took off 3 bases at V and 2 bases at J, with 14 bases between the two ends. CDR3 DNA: TGTGCCAGCAGCTTCGCCGGACAAAGGCCTGGAAACACCATATATTTT. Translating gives CASSFAGQRPGNTIYF.

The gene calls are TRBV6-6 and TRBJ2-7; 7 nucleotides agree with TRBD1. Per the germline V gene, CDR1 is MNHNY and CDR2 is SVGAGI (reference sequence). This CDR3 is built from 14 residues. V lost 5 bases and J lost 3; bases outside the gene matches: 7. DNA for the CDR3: TGTGCCAGCAGTCCGTACGCAGGGGGCTACGAGCAGTACTTC. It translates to CASSPYAGGYEQYF.

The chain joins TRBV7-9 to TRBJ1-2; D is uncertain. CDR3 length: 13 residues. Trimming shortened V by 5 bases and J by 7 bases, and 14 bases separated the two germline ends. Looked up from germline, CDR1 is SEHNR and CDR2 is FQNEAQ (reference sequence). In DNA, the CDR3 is TGTGCCAGCAGCCTCGGAGAGGTTTCTGGCTACACCTTC. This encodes CASSLGEVSGYTF.

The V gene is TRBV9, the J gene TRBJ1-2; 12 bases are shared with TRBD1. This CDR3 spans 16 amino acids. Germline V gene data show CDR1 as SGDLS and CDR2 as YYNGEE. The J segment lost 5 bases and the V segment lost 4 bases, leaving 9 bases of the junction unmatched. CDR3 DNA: TGTGCCAGCAGCCCCCGCCCGGGACAGGGGGCTTATGGCTACACCTTC. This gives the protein CASSPRPGQGAYGYTF. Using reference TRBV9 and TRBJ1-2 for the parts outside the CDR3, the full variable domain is DSGVTQTPKHLITATGQRVTLRCSPRSGDLSVYWYQQSLDQGLQFLIQYYNGEERAKGNILERFSAQQFPDLHSELNLSSLELGDSALYFCASSPRPGQGAYGYTFGSGTRLTVV.

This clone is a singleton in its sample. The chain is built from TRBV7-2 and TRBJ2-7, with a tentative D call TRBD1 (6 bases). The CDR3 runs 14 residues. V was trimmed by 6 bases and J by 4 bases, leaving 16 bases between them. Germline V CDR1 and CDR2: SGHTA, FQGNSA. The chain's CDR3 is CASRDSGTLYEQYF. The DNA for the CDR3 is TGTGCCAGCAGAGATTCCGGGACACTATACGAGCAGTACTTC.

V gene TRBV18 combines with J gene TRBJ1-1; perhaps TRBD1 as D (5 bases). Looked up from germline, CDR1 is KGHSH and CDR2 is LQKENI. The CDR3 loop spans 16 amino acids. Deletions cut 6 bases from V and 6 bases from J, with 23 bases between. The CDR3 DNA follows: TGTGCCAGCTCGTCCGTGGAAATTGGGGGGGGATCTGAAGCTTTCTTT. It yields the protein CASSSVEIGGGSEAFF.

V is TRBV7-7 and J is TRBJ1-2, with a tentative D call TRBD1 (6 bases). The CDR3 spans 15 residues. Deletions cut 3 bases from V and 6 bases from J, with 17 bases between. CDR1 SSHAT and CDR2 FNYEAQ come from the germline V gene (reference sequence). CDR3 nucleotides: TGTGCCAGCAGCTTTTTTCCAGGGGAGTACCATGGCTACACCTTC. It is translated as CASSFFPGEYHGYTF.

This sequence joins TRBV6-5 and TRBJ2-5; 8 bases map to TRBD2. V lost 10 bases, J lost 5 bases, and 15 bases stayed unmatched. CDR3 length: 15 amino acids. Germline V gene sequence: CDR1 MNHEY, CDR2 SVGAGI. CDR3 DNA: TGTGCCACCAGCATGGAGGCGGGGGGTTGGGAGACCCAGTACTTC. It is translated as CATSMEAGGWETQYF.

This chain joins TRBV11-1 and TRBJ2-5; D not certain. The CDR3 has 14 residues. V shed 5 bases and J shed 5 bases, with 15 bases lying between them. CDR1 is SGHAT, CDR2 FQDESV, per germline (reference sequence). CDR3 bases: TGTGCCAGCAGCCGCGAACTCAGGTGGGAGACCCAGTACTTC. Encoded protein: CASSRELRWETQYF.

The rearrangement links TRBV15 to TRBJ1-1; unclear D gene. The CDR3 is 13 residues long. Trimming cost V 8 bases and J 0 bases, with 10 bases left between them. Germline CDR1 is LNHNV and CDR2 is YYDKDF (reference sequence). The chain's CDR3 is CATSADMNTEAFF. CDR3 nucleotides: TGTGCCACCTCGGCTGACATGAACACTGAAGCTTTCTTT.

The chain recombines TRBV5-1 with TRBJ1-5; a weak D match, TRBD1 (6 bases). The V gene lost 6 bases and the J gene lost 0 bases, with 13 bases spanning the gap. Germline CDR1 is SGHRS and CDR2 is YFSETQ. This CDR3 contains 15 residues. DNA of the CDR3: TGCGCCAGCAAACAGGACAGTTATAGCAATCAGCCCCAGCATTTT. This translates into CASKQDSYSNQPQHF.

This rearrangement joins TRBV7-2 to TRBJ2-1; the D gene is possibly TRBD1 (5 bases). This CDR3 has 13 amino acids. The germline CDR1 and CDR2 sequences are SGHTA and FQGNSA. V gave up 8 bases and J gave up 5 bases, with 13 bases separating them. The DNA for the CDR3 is TGTGCCAGCGGATTGGCAGGGCACAATGAGCAGTTCTTC. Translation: CASGLAGHNEQFF.

CDR3 sequence reads: CASSLSGGANEQFF. As DNA, the CDR3 is TGTGCCAGCTCTCTTAGCGGGGGGGCCAATGAGCAGTTCTTC. This chain links TRBV18 with TRBJ2-1, with 11 bases lining up with TRBD2. The germline CDR1 and CDR2 sequences are KGHSH and LQKENI. The trim removed 6 bases at V and 6 bases at J, leaving 4 bases unmatched. This CDR3 is built from 14 residues.

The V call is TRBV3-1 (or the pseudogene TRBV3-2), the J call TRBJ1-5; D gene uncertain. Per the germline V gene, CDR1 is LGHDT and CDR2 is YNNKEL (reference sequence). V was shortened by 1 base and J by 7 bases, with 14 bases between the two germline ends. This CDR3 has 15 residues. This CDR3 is CASSQVGQDPQPQHF. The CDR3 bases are TGTGCCAGCAGCCAAGTCGGTCAGGATCCCCAGCCCCAGCATTTT.

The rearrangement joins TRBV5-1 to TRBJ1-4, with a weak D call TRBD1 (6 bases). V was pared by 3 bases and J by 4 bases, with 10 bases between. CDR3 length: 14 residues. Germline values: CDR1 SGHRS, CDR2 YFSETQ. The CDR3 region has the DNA TGCGCCAGCAGCTCAGGACAGCTTAATGAAAAACTGTTTTTT. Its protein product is CASSSGQLNEKLFF.

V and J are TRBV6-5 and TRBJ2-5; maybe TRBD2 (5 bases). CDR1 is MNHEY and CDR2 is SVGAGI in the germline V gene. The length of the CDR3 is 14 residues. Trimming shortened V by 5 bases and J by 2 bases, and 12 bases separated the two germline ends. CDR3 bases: TGTGCCAGCAGTCAACTAGGGCCTCAAGAGACCCAGTACTTC. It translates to CASSQLGPQETQYF.

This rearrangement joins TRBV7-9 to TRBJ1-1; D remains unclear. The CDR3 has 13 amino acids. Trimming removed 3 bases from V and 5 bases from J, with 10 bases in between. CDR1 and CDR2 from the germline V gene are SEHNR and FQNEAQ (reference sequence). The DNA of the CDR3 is TGTGCCAGCAGCTTGTTCGAGGAAACTGAAGCTTTCTTT. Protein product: CASSLFEETEAFF.

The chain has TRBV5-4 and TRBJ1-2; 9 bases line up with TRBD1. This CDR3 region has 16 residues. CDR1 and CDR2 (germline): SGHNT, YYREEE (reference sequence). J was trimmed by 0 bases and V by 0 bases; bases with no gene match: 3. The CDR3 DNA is TGTGCCAGCAGCTTGGGCCGGGACAGGGCTAACTATGGCTACACCTTC. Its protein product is CASSLGRDRANYGYTF.

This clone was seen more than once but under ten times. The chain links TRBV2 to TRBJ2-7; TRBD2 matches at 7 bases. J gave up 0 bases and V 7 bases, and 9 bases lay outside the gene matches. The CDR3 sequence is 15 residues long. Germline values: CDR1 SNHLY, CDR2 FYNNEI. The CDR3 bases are TGTGCCAGCATGAGAGAGCGGGGAGGCTCCTACGAGCAGTACTTC. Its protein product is CASMRERGGSYEQYF.

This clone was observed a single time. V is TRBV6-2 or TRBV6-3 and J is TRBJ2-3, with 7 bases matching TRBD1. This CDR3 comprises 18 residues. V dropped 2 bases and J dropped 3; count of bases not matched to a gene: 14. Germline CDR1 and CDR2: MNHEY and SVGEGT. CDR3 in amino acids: CASSYGLAATGQTDTQYF. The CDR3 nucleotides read TGTGCCAGCAGTTACGGGCTTGCGGCGACAGGGCAGACAGATACGCAGTATTTT.

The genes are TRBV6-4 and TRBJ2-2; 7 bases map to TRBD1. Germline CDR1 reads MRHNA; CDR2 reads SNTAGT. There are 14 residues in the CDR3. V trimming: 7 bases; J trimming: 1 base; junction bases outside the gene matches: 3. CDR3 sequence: CASKGTVNTGELFF. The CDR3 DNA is TGTGCCAGCAAAGGGACAGTGAACACCGGGGAGCTGTTTTTT.

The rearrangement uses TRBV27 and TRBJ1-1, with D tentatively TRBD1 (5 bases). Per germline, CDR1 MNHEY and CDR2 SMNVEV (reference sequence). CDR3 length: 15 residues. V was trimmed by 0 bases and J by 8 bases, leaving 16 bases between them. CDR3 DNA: TGTGCCAGCAGTTTATCGACGGGCACCCGGGGGGAAGCTTTCTTT. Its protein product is CASSLSTGTRGEAFF.

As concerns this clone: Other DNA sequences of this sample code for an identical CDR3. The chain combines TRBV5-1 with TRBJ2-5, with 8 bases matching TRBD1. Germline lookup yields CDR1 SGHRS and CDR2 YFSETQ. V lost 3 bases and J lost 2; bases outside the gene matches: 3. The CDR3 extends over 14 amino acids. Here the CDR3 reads CASSWGTGQETQYF. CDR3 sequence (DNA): TGCGCCAGCAGCTGGGGGACAGGACAAGAGACCCAGTACTTC.

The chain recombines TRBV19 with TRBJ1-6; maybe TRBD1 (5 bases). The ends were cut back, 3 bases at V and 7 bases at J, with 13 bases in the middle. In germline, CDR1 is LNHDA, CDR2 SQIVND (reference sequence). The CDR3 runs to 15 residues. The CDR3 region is CASSIIGRENSPLHF. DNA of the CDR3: TGTGCCAGTAGTATTATTGGCAGGGAAAATTCACCCCTCCACTTT.

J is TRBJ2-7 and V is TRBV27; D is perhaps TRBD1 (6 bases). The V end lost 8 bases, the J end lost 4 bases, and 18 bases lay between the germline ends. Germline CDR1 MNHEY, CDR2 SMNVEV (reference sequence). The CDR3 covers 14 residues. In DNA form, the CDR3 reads TGTGCCAGCCCTGAGGCAGGGGCGGTATACGAGCAGTACTTC. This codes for CASPEAGAVYEQYF.

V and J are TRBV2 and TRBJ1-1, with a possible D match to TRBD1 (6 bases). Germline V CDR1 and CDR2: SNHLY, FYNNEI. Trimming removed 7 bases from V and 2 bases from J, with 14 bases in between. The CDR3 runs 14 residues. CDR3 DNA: TGTGCCAGCATAACAGGGTTCATCAACACTGAAGCTTTCTTT. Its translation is CASITGFINTEAFF.